The entry below describes one T cell receptor (beta chain). The antigen remains unidentified. Genomic DNA was the PCR template. A primer set of 30 forward and 13 reverse primers amplified the CDR3. MiXCR was run by TCRdb on the multiplex PCR reads, yielding one entry per CDR3 protein. The sample shows about 290,000 distinct CDR3 sequences, around 50% of them seen only once. The sample is drawn from a study of type 1 and type 2 diabetes patients. About the study: The cohort mixed type 1 diabetes, type 2 diabetes and nondiabetic donors. The whole study generated roughly 19,000,000 paired-end reads.

Study-level findings and limits: Groups were not age- or gender-matched, which may bias interpretation.

The germline CDR1 and CDR2 sequences are SGHRS and YFSETQ. The length of the CDR3 is 14 residues. Trimming at V came to 0 bases and at J to 4 bases, leaving 3 bases not matched to a gene. The sequenced sample consisted of peripheral blood mononuclear cells (PBMCs). The V call is TRBV5-1, the J call TRBJ2-7; TRBD1 aligns across 8 bases. This receptor was taken from a man aged 18-30 years with type 2 diabetes. CDR3 protein: CASSLAGQDYEQYF. The DNA of the CDR3 is TGCGCCAGCAGCTTGGCGGGACAGGATTACGAGCAGTACTTC. The entire variable domain, with the rest obtained from reference TRBV5-1 and TRBJ2-7, is as follows: KAGVTQTPRYLIKTRGQQVTLSCSPISGHRSVSWYQQTPGQGLQFLFEYFSETQRNKGNFPGRFSGRQFSNSRSEMNVSTLELGDSALYLCASSLAGQDYEQYFGPGTRLTVT.